This T cell receptor beta chain was retrieved from a study of early T cells in non-severe SARS-CoV-2 infection. This clonotype was detected ten times or more. There are 14 residues in the CDR3. Germline V gene data show CDR1 as MGHRA and CDR2 as YSYEKL. Trimming removed 1 base at V and 4 bases at J, with 11 bases between. TCRdb analysed the 5' RACE reads with MiXCR anew, one entry per CDR3 protein. Of around 33,000 distinct CDR3 sequences listed, about 4.6% are singletons. The receptor was derived from an adult who was a healthcare worker with PCR-confirmed SARS-CoV-2 infection or an uninfected control (not recorded which). Sample: whole blood. This chain joins TRBV4-1 and TRBJ2-7; a possible D gene is TRBD2 (6 bases). The DNA for the CDR3 is TGCGCCAGCAGCCAAGTGGAGGGAGAGTACGAGCAGTACTTC. Translated: CASSQVEGEYEQYF.